This TCR beta chain emerged from a study of blood T cell repertoires in COVID-19. As for the study in general: The cDNA or gDNA used as material had been derived from T cells, B-cell-depleted T cells, or PBMCs.

Trimming cost V 3 bases and J 5 bases; bases outside gene matches: 15. Germline values: CDR1 SGHKS, CDR2 YYEKEE (reference sequence). The length of the CDR3 is 18 residues. TCRdb keeps only in-frame clones here, not all; method: immunoSEQ multiplex PCR. The data hold some 200,000 clones, with around 83% observed a single time. This receptor was identified in a woman at least 80 years old in a cohort sampled during active or convalescent COVID-19. The sample was peripheral blood. This chain links TRBV5-5 with TRBJ2-1; 9 bases map to TRBD2. The CDR3 is CASSSTKPRAGGDNEQFF. For the CDR3, the DNA is TGTGCCAGCAGCTCCACAAAACCGCGCGCGGGGGGGGACAATGAGCAGTTCTTC. The complete variable domain, with remaining parts taken from reference TRBV5-5 and TRBJ2-1, reads DAGVTQSPTHLIKTRGQQVTLRCSPISGHKSVSWYQQVLGQGPQFIFQYYEKEERGRGNFPDRFSARQFPNYSSELNVNALLLGDSALYLCASSSTKPRAGGDNEQFFGPGTRLTVL.